The clone carrying this TCR beta chain occurred a few times. The antigen is not known. The source of the sample is a study of T cells after yellow fever vaccination. Study-level results: There was a possibility that FACS-sorted repertoires contained abundant clonotypes contaminating from the bulk population.

CDR3 length: 12 residues. The V gene lost 8 bases and the J gene lost 2 bases, with 8 bases spanning the gap. CDR1 and CDR2 from the germline V gene are MNHEY and SMNVEV (reference sequence). TCRdb re-called the 5' RACE reads with MiXCR, one entry per CDR3 protein. The table shows a few hundred thousand distinct CDR3 sequences, with less than 20% occurring only once. Material: PBMCs, obtained about 5 days after the first yellow fever vaccination. The chain employs TRBV27 and TRBJ2-3; unclear D gene. This receptor was taken from a man younger than 35 who received the YFV17D yellow fever vaccine. CDR3 loop: CASQRVTDTQYF. Here the CDR3 DNA reads TGTGCCAGCCAAAGGGTCACAGATACGCAGTATTTT.